This T cell receptor beta chain was sequenced in a study of T-cell memory formation after mild COVID-19. Study information: For the most part, TCR clusters were specific to one donor.

Via MiXCR, TCRdb re-called the 5' RACE reads, giving one row per CDR3 protein. Of some 410,000 distinct CDR3 sequences listed, less than 25% are singletons. This clonotype was seen at least ten times. Its target is not known. After removal of 0 bases from V and 9 bases from J, the junction contained 12 bases not matched to a gene. CDR1 is LGHNA and CDR2 is YSLEER in the germline V gene. This CDR3 has 18 residues. Study-level points and caveats: Among CD4+ contracting clones, most were CM and EM, and CD8+ ones EMRA. A subset of responding clones appeared in pre-infection memory, suggesting cross-reactive memory joined. Clones shrinking from day 15 to 85 showed even CD4/CD8 mixes; later expanders tilted CD4+.

The TCR sequence derives from an adult woman who had mild COVID-19 (a few samples of this study predate the infection). Cell type and time point are not known. Sequencing input: PBMCs or a T cell subset sorted from them (not recorded which). The V call is TRBV4-3, the J call TRBJ2-1; 12 bases align to TRBD2. As DNA, the CDR3 is TGCGCCAGCAGCCAAGAGTTAAGACTAGCGGGAGAGTTCAGTGAGCAGTTCTTC. Translating it yields CASSQELRLAGEFSEQFF.